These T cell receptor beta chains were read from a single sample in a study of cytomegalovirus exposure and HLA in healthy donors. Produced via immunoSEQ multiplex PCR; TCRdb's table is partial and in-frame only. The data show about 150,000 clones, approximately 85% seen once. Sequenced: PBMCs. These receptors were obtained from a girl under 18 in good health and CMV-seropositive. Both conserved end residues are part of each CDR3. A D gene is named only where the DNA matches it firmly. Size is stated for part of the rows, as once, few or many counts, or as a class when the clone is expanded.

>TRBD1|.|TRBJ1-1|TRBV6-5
TGTGCCAGCAGTTTCCGGACAGGGCGGGTGACTGAAGCTTTCTTT
CASSFRTGRVTEAFF
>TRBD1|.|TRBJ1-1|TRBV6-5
TGTGCCAGCAGCCGTGACAGGGGATGGACTGAAGCTTTCTTT
CASSRDRGWTEAFF
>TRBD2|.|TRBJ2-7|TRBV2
TGTGCCAGCAGGGGACTACTAGCCCCAAGGAACGAGCAGTACTTC
CASRGLLAPRNEQYF
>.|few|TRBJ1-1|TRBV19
TGTGCCAGTAGTATAGCGAACATCAACACTGAAGCTTTCTTT
CASSIANINTEAFF
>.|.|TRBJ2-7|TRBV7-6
TGTGCCAGCAGCAGGCAGGCCAACTACGAGCAGTACTTC
CASSRQANYEQYF
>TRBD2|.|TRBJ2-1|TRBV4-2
TGTGCCAGCAGCCAAGCCAGCGGGGGGTCCAATGAGCAGTTCTTC
CASSQASGGSNEQFF
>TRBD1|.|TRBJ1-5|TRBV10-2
TGCGCCAGCAGGGACAGGAGCAATCAGCCCCAGCATTTT
CASRDRSNQPQHF
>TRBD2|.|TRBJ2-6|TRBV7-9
TGTGCCAGCTTAGGGAGGGCGGAGGGACTTGGTGGGGCCAACGTCCTGACTTTC
CASLGRAEGLGGANVLTF
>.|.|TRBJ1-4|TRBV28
TGTGCCAGCACACAGGGAAACGAAAAACTGTTTTTT
CASTQGNEKLFF
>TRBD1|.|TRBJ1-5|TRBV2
TGTGCCAGCGCCGGACAGGGGGCCGAGCCCCAGCATTTT
CASAGQGAEPQHF
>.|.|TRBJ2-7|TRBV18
TGTGCCAGCTCACGTGAGACTTCCTACGAGCAGTACTTC
CASSRETSYEQYF
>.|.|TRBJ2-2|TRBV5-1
TGCGCCAGCAGCGAGGGACAAGCGAACACCGGGGAGCTGTTTTTT
CASSEGQANTGELFF
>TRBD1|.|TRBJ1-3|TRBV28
TGTGCCAGCAGTTTAGGACAGGGGGCCGCCCTCTCTGGAAACACCATATATTTT
CASSLGQGAALSGNTIYF
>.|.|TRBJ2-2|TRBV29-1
TGCAGCGTTCACAAGAACACCGGGGAGCTGTTTTTT
CSVHKNTGELFF
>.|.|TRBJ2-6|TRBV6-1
TGTGCCAGCAGTGTCCCCGGGGTCCGGGCCAACGTCCTGACTTTC
CASSVPGVRANVLTF
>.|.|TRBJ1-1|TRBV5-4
TGTGCCAGCAGCTTGTGGGGAGGGGGCACTGAAGCTTTCTTT
CASSLWGGGTEAFF
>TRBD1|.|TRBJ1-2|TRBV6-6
TGTGCCAGCACCAGGGGGCGCAACTATGGCTACACCTTC
CASTRGRNYGYTF
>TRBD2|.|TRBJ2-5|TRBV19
TGTGCCAGTAGTAGAGGACTAGCGGGGGGGGCAGAGACCCAGTACTTC
CASSRGLAGGAETQYF
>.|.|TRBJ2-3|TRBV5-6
TGTGCCAGCAGCTTGACTAGGATTTCCCCAGATACGCAGTATTTT
CASSLTRISPDTQYF
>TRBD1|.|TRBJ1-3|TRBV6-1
TGTGCCAGCAGTGATCTGTGGGGACAGGTTGAAAACACCATATATTTT
CASSDLWGQVENTIYF
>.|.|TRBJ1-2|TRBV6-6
TGTGCCAGCAGTTACCCCGGCCGGGAGGGGAACTATGGCTACACCTTC
CASSYPGREGNYGYTF
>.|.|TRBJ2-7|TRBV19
TGTGCCAGTAGTATAGCTGGAACAGGGAACTACGAGCAGTACTTC
CASSIAGTGNYEQYF
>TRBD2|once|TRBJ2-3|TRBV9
TGTGCCAGCAGCGTAGCCCCTAGCGGGGGGGGAGTGGATACGCAGTATTTT
CASSVAPSGGGVDTQYF
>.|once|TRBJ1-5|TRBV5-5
TGTGCCAGCAGCTTTGGCAGGGAAAGCAATCAGCCCCAGCATTTT
CASSFGRESNQPQHF
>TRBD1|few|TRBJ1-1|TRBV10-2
TGCGCCAGCATAATGGACAGGGCGAACACTGAAGCTTTCTTT
CASIMDRANTEAFF
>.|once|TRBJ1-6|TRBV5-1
TGCGCCAGCAGAGTCGCGGCTAGCAATAATTCACCCCTCCACTTT
CASRVAASNNSPLHF
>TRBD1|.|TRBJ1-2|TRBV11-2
TGTGCCAGCAGCTTACCAACAGGGGGTGCTACGAAGTCCTATGGCTACACCTTC
CASSLPTGGATKSYGYTF
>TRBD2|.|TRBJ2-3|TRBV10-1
TGCGCCAGCAGTGAAGTGGCGGGGGGCACAGATACGCAGTATTTT
CASSEVAGGTDTQYF